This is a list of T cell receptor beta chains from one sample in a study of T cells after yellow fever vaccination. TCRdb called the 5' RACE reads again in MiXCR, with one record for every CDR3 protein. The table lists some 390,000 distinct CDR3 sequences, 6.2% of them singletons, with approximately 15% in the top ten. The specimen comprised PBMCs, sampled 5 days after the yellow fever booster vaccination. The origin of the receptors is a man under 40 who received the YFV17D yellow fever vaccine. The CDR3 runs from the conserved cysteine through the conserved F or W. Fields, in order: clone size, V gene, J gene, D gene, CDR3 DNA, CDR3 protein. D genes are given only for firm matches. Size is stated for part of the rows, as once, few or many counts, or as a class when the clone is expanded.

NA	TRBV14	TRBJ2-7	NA	TGTGCCAGCAGCCAAGTTCGGGGGCGCGCCGAGCAGTACTTC	CASSQVRGRAEQYF
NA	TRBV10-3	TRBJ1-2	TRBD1	TGTGCCATCAGCCGGGACAGAGTTAACTATGGCTACACCTTC	CAISRDRVNYGYTF
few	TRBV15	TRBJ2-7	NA	TGTGCCACCAGCAGCCTAGGGACATCCCACGAGCAGTACTTC	CATSSLGTSHEQYF
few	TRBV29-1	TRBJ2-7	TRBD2	TGCAGCGTTGAAGGAAACGGCCAGCGGGACCCCTACGAGCAGTACTTC	CSVEGNGQRDPYEQYF
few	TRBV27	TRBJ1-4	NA	TGTGCCAGCAGCCTTGAGGGGAACAATGAAAAACTGTTTTTT	CASSLEGNNEKLFF
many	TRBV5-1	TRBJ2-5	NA	TGCGCCAGCAGCTTGGAACTACGGGTGAGAGAGACCCAGTACTTC	CASSLELRVRETQYF
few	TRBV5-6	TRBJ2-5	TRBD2	TGTGCCAGCATTGTATTCGGGACTAGCGGGTTCCAAGAGACCCAGTACTTC	CASIVFGTSGFQETQYF
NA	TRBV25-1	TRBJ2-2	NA	TGTGCCAGCAGGGAACACGGGGGAAACGCCGGGGAGCTGTTTTTT	CASREHGGNAGELFF
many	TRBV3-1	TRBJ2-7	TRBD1	TGTGCCAGCAGCCAAGGACAGGGAATTCTCTACGAGCAGTACTTC	CASSQGQGILYEQYF
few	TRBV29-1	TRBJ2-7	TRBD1	TGCAGCGTTGAAGATCCCGGGGACAGATCACCGCCCTACGAGCAGTACTTC	CSVEDPGDRSPPYEQYF
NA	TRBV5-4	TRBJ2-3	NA	TGTGCCAGCAGCTTGGAGTCCACAGATACGCAGTATTTT	CASSLESTDTQYF
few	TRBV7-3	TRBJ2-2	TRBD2	TGTGCCAGCAGCGGGGGAGGGTACACCGGGGAGCTGTTTTTT	CASSGGGYTGELFF
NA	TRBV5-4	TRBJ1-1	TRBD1	TGTGCCAGCACCGAGAACAGGGGGAACACTGAAGCTTTCTTT	CASTENRGNTEAFF
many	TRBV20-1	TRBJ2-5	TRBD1	TGCAGTGCTTCGGGACAGGGGACCCTTGGGACCCAGTACTTC	CSASGQGTLGTQYF
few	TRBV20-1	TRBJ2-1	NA	TGCAGTGCCAGACCCCCGGCAGGCGGGGATGAGCAGTTCTTC	CSARPPAGGDEQFF
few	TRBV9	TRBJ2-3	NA	TGTGCCAGCAGCGCCCTCCGGAGCACAGATACGCAGTATTTT	CASSALRSTDTQYF
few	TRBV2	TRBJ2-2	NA	TGTGCCAGCAACAGGGTAGAGAACACCGGGGAGCTGTTTTTT	CASNRVENTGELFF
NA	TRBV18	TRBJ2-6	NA	TGTGCCAGCTCACCCGCGACTGGGGCCAACGTCCTGACTTTC	CASSPATGANVLTF
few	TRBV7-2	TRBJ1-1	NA	TGTGCCAGCTGGGGGTCGACTGAAGCTTTCTTT	CASWGSTEAFF
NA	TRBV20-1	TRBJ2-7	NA	TGCAGTGGGAAGGAGTTCTCCTACGAGCAGTACTTC	CSGKEFSYEQYF
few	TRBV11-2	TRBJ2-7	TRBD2	TGTGCCAGCAGCTTGACAATGACTAGCGGGAGGGTAGGGGTACGTTCGGAGCAGTACTTC	CASSLTMTSGRVGVRSEQYF
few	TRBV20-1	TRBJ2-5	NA	TGCAGCAAACACCCTCAGAGCGGGTGGGCCTCTACCCAGTACTTC	CSKHPQSGWASTQYF
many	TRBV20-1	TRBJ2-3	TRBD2	TGCAGTGCTAGCTCAGGTAGCGGGAGCACAGATACGCAGTATTTT	CSASSGSGSTDTQYF
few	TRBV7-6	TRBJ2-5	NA	TGTGCCAGCAGCCCGGGCACTAGAGGAGAGACCCAGTACTTC	CASSPGTRGETQYF
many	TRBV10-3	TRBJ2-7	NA	TGTGCCATCAGTGAGCGGGGAGCCTCCTACGAGCAGTACTTC	CAISERGASYEQYF
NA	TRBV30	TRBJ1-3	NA	TGTGCCTGGAACGGAATTGGAAACACCATATATTTT	CAWNGIGNTIYF
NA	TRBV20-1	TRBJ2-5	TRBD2	TGCAGTGCTAGGAGACTAGCGCTAGAAGAGACCCAGTACTTC	CSARRLALEETQYF
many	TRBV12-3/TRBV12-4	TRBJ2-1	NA	TGTGCCAGCAGTTTGGGGCAGGGATTTCAGAATGAGCAGTTCTTC	CASSLGQGFQNEQFF
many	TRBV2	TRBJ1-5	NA	TGTGCCAGTGGGGGAGTATATGGCAATCAGCCCCAGCATTTT	CASGGVYGNQPQHF
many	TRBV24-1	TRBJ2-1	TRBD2	TGTGCCACCAGTGTAGCGGGGACCTACAATGAGCAGTTCTTC	CATSVAGTYNEQFF
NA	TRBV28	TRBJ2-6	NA	NA	CASSSGRAAGANVLTF
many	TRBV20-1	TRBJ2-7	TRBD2	TGCAGTGCTAGAGATACTAGCGGGAGTATCTACGAGCAGTACTTC	CSARDTSGSIYEQYF
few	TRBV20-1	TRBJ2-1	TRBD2	TGCAGTGCCTTACTAGCGGCATACAATGAGCAGTTCTTC	CSALLAAYNEQFF
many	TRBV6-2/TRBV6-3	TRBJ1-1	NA	TGTGCCAGCAGTTGGTCGGGACATGTCACTGAAGCTTTCTTT	CASSWSGHVTEAFF
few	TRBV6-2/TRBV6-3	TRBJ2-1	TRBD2	TGTGCCAGCAGTTATCCGTCGGTCCCTAGCGGGCGAAGCTCCTACAATGAGCAGTTCTTC	CASSYPSVPSGRSSYNEQFF
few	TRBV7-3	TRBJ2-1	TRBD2	TGTGCCAGCAGCTCGCTAGCGGGAGCCGGCAATGAGCAGTTCTTC	CASSSLAGAGNEQFF
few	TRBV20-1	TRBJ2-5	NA	TGCAGTGCTAGATCCCCCGGGGGGCCAGGGACCCAGTACTTC	CSARSPGGPGTQYF
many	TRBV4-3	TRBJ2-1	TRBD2	TGCGCCAGCAGCCAAGTCTTCAGCGGGAGGTTGAATGAGCAGTTCTTC	CASSQVFSGRLNEQFF
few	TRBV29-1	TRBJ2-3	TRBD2	TGCAGCGTTGAGACGCGGGAGTTCGGGGATACGCAGTATTTT	CSVETREFGDTQYF
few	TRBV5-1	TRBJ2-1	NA	TGCGCCACCCAGCGGCAGGACGAAGGTGAGCAGTTCTTC	CATQRQDEGEQFF
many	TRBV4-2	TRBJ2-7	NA	TGTGCCAGCAGCCAAGTGGGTCAGGGGGGGTACGAGCAGTACTTC	CASSQVGQGGYEQYF
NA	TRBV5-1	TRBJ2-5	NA	TGCGCCAGCAGCTTTCGCCAGGCCCTAGACCAAGAGACCCAGTACTTC	CASSFRQALDQETQYF
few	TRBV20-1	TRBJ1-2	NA	TGCAGTGCCAGGACAGTCTATGGCTACACCTTC	CSARTVYGYTF
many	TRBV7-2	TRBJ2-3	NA	TGTGCCAGCTCGTTTCCCGGCGCAGATACGCAGTATTTT	CASSFPGADTQYF
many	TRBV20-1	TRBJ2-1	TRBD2	TGCAGTGCTAGAGATTTCGGCGGGAGGGCCTACAATGAGCAGTTCTTC	CSARDFGGRAYNEQFF
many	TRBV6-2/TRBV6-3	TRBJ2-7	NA	TGTGCCAGCTTGACGGGGCGGGGTACCTACGAGCAGTACTTC	CASLTGRGTYEQYF
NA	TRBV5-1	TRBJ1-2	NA	TGCGCCAGCAAATCTTCTCAAGGGACCGCTTATGGCTACACCTTC	CASKSSQGTAYGYTF
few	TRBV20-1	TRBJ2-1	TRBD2	TGCAGTGTTTCGACTAGCGGGGTCAGGGATGAGCAGTTCTTC	CSVSTSGVRDEQFF
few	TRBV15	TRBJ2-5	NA	TGTGCCACCAGCTTGGGAGCCGGGTTTCAAGAGACCCAGTACTTC	CATSLGAGFQETQYF
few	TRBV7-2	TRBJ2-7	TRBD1	TGTGCCAGCAGCTTAGCGACAGGGCCCTACGAGCAGTACTTC	CASSLATGPYEQYF